This TCR beta chain came from a study of cytomegalovirus exposure and HLA in healthy donors. About the study: Clustering assigned around 77% of the roughly 380 genotyped donors to the Caucasian-associated ancestry cluster.

A multiplex PCR was run with 60 Vbeta primers and 13 Jbeta primers. Assay used: immunoSEQ multiplex PCR; TCRdb lists only in-frame clones, some missing. The table records 90,000 to 150,000 clones, over 65% of them present only once. Trimming removed 4 bases from V and 2 bases from J; junction bases left unmatched: 2. The CDR3 has 14 amino acids. CDR1 is MNHNS and CDR2 is SASEGT in the germline V gene. On this clone itself: Its antigen is unknown.

General observations from the study: In a later analysis, several top co-occurrence clusters appeared linked to parvovirus B19, influenza, CMV and Epstein-Barr virus. Within an earlier analysis, most TCR beta V segments proved productive either about 87% or about 30% of the time. Fewer N-insertions (relative to the roughly 610-donor mean) were reportedly seen in an Asian-associated ancestry cluster in a later analysis.

Sequencing was performed on PBMCs. V gene TRBV6-1 combines with J gene TRBJ2-7; 10 bases are shared with TRBD1. The TCR comes from a female donor in good health and CMV-seronegative. The CDR3 DNA reads TGTGCCAGCAGTGGACAGGGGGCGACCTACGAGCAGTACTTC. Its protein is CASSGQGATYEQYF.